The text below deals with one T cell receptor (beta chain). Its antigen is not identified. Each subset's genomic DNA was split evenly across several immunoSEQ plates. Clones were sequenced by immunoSEQ multiplex PCR, and TCRdb holds only the in-frame ones, with some missing. This sample carries more than 500,000 clones, 90% to 95% of them seen once, and the ten largest clones take 0.095% to 0.14%. The sample belongs to a study of shared clonotypes between healthy human individuals. There are 15 residues in the CDR3. The ends were cut back, 3 bases at V and 6 bases at J, with 18 bases in the middle. Looked up from germline, CDR1 is SGHAT and CDR2 is FQNNGV. Study findings and constraints: Blood was the only sampled material, and tissue repertoires likely differ. Rarefaction exposed incomplete sorted-subset sequencing despite large depth.

CD45RO-negative CD8 cells positively selected for CCR7 made up the naive population, which excluded terminally differentiated effector memory CD45RA+ cells. The sequence was collected from a woman younger than 45 in good health. The specimen was naive CD8+ T cells sorted from blood. This rearrangement joins TRBV11-2 to TRBJ2-7; weak D call: TRBD1 (6 bases). The DNA for the CDR3 is TGTGCCAGCAGCTTCCTGACAGGCCATCTGCGCGAGCAGTACTTC. This encodes CASSFLTGHLREQYF.